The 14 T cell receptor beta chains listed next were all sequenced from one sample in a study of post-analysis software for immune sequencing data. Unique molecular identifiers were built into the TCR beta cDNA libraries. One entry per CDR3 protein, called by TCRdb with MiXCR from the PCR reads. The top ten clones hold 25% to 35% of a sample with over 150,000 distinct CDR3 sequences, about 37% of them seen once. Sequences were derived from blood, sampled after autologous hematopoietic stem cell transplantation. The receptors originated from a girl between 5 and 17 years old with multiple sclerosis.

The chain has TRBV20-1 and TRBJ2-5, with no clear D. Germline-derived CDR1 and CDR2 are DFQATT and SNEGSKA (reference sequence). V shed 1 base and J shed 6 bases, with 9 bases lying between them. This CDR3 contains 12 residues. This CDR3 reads CSARAFGKTQYF. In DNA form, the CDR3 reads TGCAGTGCTAGAGCCTTTGGGAAGACCCAGTACTTC.

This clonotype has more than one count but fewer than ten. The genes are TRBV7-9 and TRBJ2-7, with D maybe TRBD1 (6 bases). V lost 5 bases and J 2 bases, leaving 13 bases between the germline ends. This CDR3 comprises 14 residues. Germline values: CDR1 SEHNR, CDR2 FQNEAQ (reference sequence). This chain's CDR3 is CASSAGNRAYEQYF. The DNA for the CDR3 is TGTGCCAGCAGCGCTGGGAACAGGGCCTACGAGCAGTACTTC.

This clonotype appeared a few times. This CDR3 is CSASVGLAVNEQFF. DNA for the CDR3: TGCAGTGCTAGTGTGGGACTAGCGGTGAATGAGCAGTTCTTC. This rearrangement joins TRBV20-1 to TRBJ2-1; 11 positions agree with TRBD2. J gave up 7 bases and V 3 bases, and 5 bases lay outside the gene matches. CDR3 length: 14 residues. Germline CDR1 DFQATT, CDR2 SNEGSKA (reference sequence).

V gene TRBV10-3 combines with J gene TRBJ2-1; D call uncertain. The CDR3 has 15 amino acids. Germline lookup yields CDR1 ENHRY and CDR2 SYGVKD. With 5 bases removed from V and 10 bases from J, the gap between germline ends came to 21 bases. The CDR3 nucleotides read TGTGCCATCAGTACTACCTTTAACCGTTCCCACGAGCAGTTCTTC. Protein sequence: CAISTTFNRSHEQFF.

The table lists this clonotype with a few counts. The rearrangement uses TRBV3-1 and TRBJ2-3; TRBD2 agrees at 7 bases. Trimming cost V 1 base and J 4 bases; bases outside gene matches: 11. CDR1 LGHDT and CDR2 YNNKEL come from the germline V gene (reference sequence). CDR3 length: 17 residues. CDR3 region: CASSQARGAGAPDTQYF. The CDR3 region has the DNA TGTGCCAGCAGCCAAGCCCGAGGGGCGGGAGCCCCAGATACGCAGTATTTT.

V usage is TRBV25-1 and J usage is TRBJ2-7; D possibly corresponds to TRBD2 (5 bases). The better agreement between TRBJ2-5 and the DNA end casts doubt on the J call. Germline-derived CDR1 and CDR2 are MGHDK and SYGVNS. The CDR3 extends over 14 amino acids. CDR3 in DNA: TGTGCCAGCAGTGAATTGAGGGCCGGGGAGACCCAGTACTTC. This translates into CASSELRAGETQYF.

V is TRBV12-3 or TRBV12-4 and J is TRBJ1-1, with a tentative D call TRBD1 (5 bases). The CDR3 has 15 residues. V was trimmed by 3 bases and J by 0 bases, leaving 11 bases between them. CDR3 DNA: TGTGCCAGCAGTTTCCGGGGGGAGGTGAACACTGAAGCTTTCTTT. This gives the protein CASSFRGEVNTEAFF.

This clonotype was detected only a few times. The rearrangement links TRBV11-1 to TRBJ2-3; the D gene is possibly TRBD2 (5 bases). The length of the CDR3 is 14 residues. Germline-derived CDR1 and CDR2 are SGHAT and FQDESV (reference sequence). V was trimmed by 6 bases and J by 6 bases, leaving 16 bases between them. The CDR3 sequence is CASREGSVTDTQYF. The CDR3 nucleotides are TGTGCCAGCAGAGAGGGATCGGTGACGGATACGCAGTATTTT.

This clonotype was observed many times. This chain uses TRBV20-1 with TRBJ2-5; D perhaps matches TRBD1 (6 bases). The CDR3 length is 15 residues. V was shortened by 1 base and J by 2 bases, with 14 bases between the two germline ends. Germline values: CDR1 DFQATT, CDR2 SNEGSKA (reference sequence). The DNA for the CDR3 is TGCAGTGCTAGAGTCGTACCAGGGGTTCAAGAGACCCAGTACTTC. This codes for CSARVVPGVQETQYF.

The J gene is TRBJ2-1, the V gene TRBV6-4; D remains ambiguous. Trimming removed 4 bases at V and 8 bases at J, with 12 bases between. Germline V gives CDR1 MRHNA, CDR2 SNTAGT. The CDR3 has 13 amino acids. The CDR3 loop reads CASSAQEHDEQFF. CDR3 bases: TGTGCCAGCAGTGCCCAAGAGCACGATGAGCAGTTCTTC.

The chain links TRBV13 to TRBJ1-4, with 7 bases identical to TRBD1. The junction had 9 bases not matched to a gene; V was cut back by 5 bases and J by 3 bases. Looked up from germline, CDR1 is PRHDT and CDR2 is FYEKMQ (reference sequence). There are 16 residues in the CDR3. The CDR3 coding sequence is TGTGCCAGCAGCGCCCGACAGGGCTTGTCTAATGAAAAACTGTTTTTT. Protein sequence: CASSARQGLSNEKLFF.

For the CDR3, the DNA is TGCAGCGCAGGGGGAGGGACAGCTAGCTCCTACGAGCAGTACTTC. Translation: CSAGGGTASSYEQYF. The gene calls are TRBV29-1 and TRBJ2-7; the D call may be TRBD1 or TRBD2 (7 bases each). CDR3 length: 15 residues. Trimming removed 7 bases at V and 0 bases at J, with 19 bases between. Per the germline V gene, CDR1 is SQVTM and CDR2 is ANQGSEA.

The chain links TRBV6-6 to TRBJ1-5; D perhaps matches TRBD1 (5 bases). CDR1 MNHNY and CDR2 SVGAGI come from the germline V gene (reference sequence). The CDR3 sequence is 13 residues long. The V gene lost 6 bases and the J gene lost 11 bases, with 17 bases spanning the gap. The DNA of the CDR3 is TGTGCCAGCAGCACTGACACGGGGCTGGCCCAGCATTTT. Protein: CASSTDTGLAQHF.

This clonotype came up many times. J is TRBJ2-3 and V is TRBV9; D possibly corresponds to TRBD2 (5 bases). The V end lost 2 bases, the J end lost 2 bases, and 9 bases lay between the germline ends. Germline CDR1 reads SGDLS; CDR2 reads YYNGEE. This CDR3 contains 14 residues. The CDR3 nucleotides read TGTGCCAGCAGCGTCGGGATTGCCACAGATACGCAGTATTTT. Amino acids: CASSVGIATDTQYF.